This passage covers 13 T cell receptor beta chains from one sample sequenced in a study of control samples from healthy donors and cancer patients (dated by TCRdb to 2019 to 2021). Libraries were made using the immunoSEQ multiplex PCR assay. Here the immuneACCESS table is served through TCRdb, limited to in-frame sequences with V and J called. Missing clones are a known gap in these copies; in checked studies unresolved V genes cover under half, and the rest lacks a known reason. The sample records just under 75,000 clones, about 90% of which are singletons. Of the sample, under 5% falls within the top ten clones. The sample taken for sequencing was blood. These receptor sequences come from a woman aged 50 to 60 in good health.

The J gene is TRBJ2-2, the V gene TRBV28; 7 bases are shared with TRBD1. V shed 7 bases and J 6 bases; nucleotides not matched to a gene: 2. Germline CDR1 and CDR2: MDHEN and SYDVKM. The CDR3 consists of 12 residues. For the CDR3, the DNA is TGTGCCAGCAAAGGACAGGCCGGGGAGCTGTTTTTT. Its protein product is CASKGQAGELFF. The full variable domain, with the rest looked up from reference TRBV28 and TRBJ2-2, is DVKVTQSSRYLVKRTGEKVFLECVQDMDHENMFWYRQDPGLGLRLIYFSYDVKMKEKGDIPEGYSVSREKKERFSLILESASTNQTSMYLCASKGQAGELFFGEGSRLTVL.

CDR3 protein: CASSQSRYEQFF. CDR3 DNA: TGTGCCAGCAGCCAAAGCCGGTATGAGCAGTTCTTC. The chain employs TRBV4-2 and TRBJ2-1; no clear D gene. Between the trimmed V and J ends, which lost 2 bases and 8 bases, there was a span of 7 bases. This CDR3 region has 12 residues. Germline loops: CDR1 LGHNA, CDR2 YNFKEQ.

V and J are TRBV5-1 and TRBJ2-5; 10 nucleotides agree with TRBD1. The CDR3 is 14 residues long. The germline V gene encodes CDR1 SGHRS and CDR2 YFSETQ. V lost 4 bases to trimming and J lost 4 bases; unmatched junction nucleotides: 4. The CDR3 DNA reads as TGCGCCAGCAGCCGGGACAGGGGAGGAGAGACCCAGTACTTC. Translating it yields CASSRDRGGETQYF.

The chain is built from TRBV11-3 and TRBJ2-1; D may correspond to TRBD1 or TRBD2 (5 bases each). With 1 base removed from V and 6 bases from J, the gap between germline ends came to 13 bases. This CDR3 region has 15 residues. Germline CDR1 is SGHNT and CDR2 is YENEEA. The CDR3 nucleotides read TGTGCCAGCAGCTTAGGGGGGTCCAACCTCAATGAGCAGTTCTTC. It encodes CASSLGGSNLNEQFF.

This clone was counted a single time. The chain links TRBV7-9 to TRBJ2-1, with D possibly being TRBD1 or TRBD2 (5 bases each). Trimming left V 5 bases short and J 5 bases short, with 16 bases between. The germline gives CDR1 SEHNR, CDR2 FQNEAQ (reference sequence). The CDR3 runs to 15 residues. DNA for the CDR3: TGTGCCAGCAGCATCAGGGAGTTGGGGAACAATGAGCAGTTCTTC. Translation gives CASSIRELGNNEQFF.

This chain connects TRBV4-1 to TRBJ2-3; the match to TRBD1 covers 7 bases. With 3 bases clipped from V and 1 base from J, the junction kept 4 bases outside the gene matches. CDR1 and CDR2 from the germline V gene are MGHRA and YSYEKL. The CDR3 has 15 amino acids. As DNA, the CDR3 is TGCGCCAGCAGCCAGCAAGGACAGGGCACAGATACGCAGTATTTT. It yields the protein CASSQQGQGTDTQYF.

V usage is TRBV10-3 and J usage is TRBJ2-3, with TRBD2 matching over 7 bases. The CDR3 is 13 amino acids. V dropped 8 bases and J dropped 3; count of bases not matched to a gene: 5. CDR1 and CDR2 (germline): ENHRY, SYGVKD. The CDR3 reads CAIVAGATDTQYF. The DNA for the CDR3 is TGTGCCATCGTGGCGGGAGCGACAGATACGCAGTATTTT.

The rearrangement links TRBV30 to TRBJ1-2, with D maybe TRBD1 (6 bases). V was cut by 0 bases and J by 8 bases, with 13 bases left in between. The CDR3 has 13 amino acids. Germline-derived CDR1 and CDR2 are GTSNPN and SVGIG (reference sequence). The CDR3 loop is CAWSVVQGGGYTF. CDR3 DNA sequence: TGTGCCTGGAGTGTAGTACAGGGTGGCGGCTACACCTTC.

V gene TRBV10-3 combines with J gene TRBJ1-5, with TRBD1 matching 8 bases. Germline assignment: CDR1 ENHRY and CDR2 SYGVKD. The CDR3 sequence is 14 residues long. Losses at the gene ends were 4 bases for V and 1 base for J; bases not matched to a gene: 0. CDR3 loop: CAISGTGSNQPQHF. CDR3 sequence (DNA): TGTGCCATCAGTGGGACAGGGAGCAATCAGCCCCAGCATTTT.

The chain joins TRBV29-1 to TRBJ1-4, with D possibly TRBD1 on 5 matching bases. The CDR3 has 13 residues. Germline assignment: CDR1 SQVTM and CDR2 ANQGSEA. With 7 bases removed from V and 7 bases from J, the gap between germline ends came to 16 bases. CDR3 protein: CSAGAAGTEKLFF. CDR3 nucleotide sequence: TGCAGCGCCGGGGCGGCAGGGACTGAAAAACTGTTTTTT.

CDR3 nucleotides: TGTGCCAGCAGCTTAGAGTACGGCTCCTACAATGAGCAGTTCTTC. This codes for CASSLEYGSYNEQFF. This chain joins TRBV11-1 and TRBJ2-1; D unresolved. Germline V gene data show CDR1 as SGHAT and CDR2 as FQDESV (reference sequence). V shed 1 base and J shed 0 bases, with 7 bases lying between them. The CDR3 covers 15 residues.

The chain is built from TRBV9 and TRBJ2-5, with TRBD2 matching 7 bases. Trimming took 3 bases from V and 2 from J; bases not matched to a gene: 10. This CDR3 region has 16 residues. Per the germline V gene, CDR1 is SGDLS and CDR2 is YYNGEE. This CDR3 is CASSEGRLAPQETQYF. The DNA for the CDR3 is TGTGCCAGCAGCGAGGGGCGACTAGCACCTCAAGAGACCCAGTACTTC.

This clone was recorded once. This chain links TRBV11-2 with TRBJ2-1; D is perhaps TRBD1 (6 bases). This CDR3 has 13 residues. The V end was cut by 5 bases, the J end by 8 bases, with 13 bases between. The germline CDR1 and CDR2 sequences are SGHAT and FQNNGV. CDR3 loop: CASSTYRVYEQFF. The DNA for the CDR3 is TGTGCCAGCAGCACCTACAGGGTATATGAGCAGTTCTTC. Filled out from reference TRBV11-2 and TRBJ2-1, the complete variable domain reads EAGVAQSPRYKIIEKRQSVAFWCNPISGHATLYWYQQILGQGPKLLIQFQNNGVVDDSQLPKDRFSAERLKGVDSTLKIQPAKLEDSAVYLCASSTYRVYEQFFGPGTRLTVL.